This T cell receptor (beta chain) emerged from a study of neoadjuvant nivolumab and ipilimumab in lung cancer (TCRdb year 2020). About the study as a whole: Intravenous nivolumab was dosed at 3 mg/kg on days 1, 15 and 29, and in the combination arm ipilimumab 1 mg/kg was added on day 1 only. The primary trial endpoint was the major pathologic response (MPR) rate in the intention-to-treat population in each study arm. A total of some 45 patients with operable NSCLC were treated in the trial, with about 23 randomized to nivolumab monotherapy and about 20 randomized to nivolumab plus ipilimumab. TCR repertoires in pretherapy (baseline) peripheral blood were compared with TCR repertoires in tumors resected at surgery after neoadjuvant immune checkpoint blockade. Seven patients had matched pretherapy and resected tumor pairs analyzed, with four treated with nivolumab and three with nivolumab plus ipilimumab. Overall results and qualifications from the work: TCR richness and clonality were greater in resected tumors than in tumor-adjacent uninvolved lung, and increases were seen in more dual-therapy-treated tumors. Richness in tumors resected after neoadjuvant therapy showed a positive correlation with pretherapy blood TCR richness (Spearman R ~ 0.78). From pretherapy to surgery, tumor T-cell richness and clonality increased in three of three dual-therapy tumors but in only two of four nivolumab-treated tumors. No significant correlation was found between TCR clonality and pathologic tumor regression, and only one major-pathologic-response sample was available for the clonality analysis. A small number of samples was subjected to TCR sequencing.

With regard to this clone: Its antigen is still unknown. No much larger clone exists at a distance of one base, and base qualities are not known.

The germline V gene supplies CDR1 LGHNA and CDR2 YNFKEQ. The CDR3 covers 18 residues, taking in both the cysteine and the phenylalanine. Just CDR3 DNA is preserved here, 54 bases in frame from base 1. The germline V and J ends show losses of 5 bases and 2 bases respectively, and no gene match explains 15 bases of the junction. Interpreted using the paper, the time point label stands for: at surgical resection after neoadjuvant nivolumab +/- ipilimumab. The samples were taken from NEOSTAR, a phase 2 randomized trial in operable NSCLC that tested neoadjuvant nivolumab or nivolumab plus ipilimumab, followed by surgery. The protocol used for the library was the immunoSEQ multiplex PCR assay. The study's own analysis went as follows. Richness and clonality were used to summarize the repertoires, and clones that significantly expanded or contracted between pre- and post-therapy samples were identified. The source is immuneACCESS, and TCRdb retained only in-frame sequences with V and J called. Part of the clones is not carried over; for the studies checked, unresolved V genes explain less than half of this, and the remainder is unexplained. The V and J calls and the clone size are those of that table, but D and trimming were determined from the DNA. The sample table records over 10,000 clones; 90% to 97% of these occur just once. In total, the top ten clones hold about 2.7% of the sample.

Recombination linked TRBV4-2 to TRBJ2-3; 8 bases in the junction line up with TRBD2. Specimen: peripheral blood, collected after neoadjuvant nivolumab, alone or with ipilimumab, at or shortly before surgery. This TCR came from an adult with non-small cell lung cancer. In nucleotide form, the sequence is TGTGCCAGCAGCGAGAGAAGCGGGAGTAACGAATTCACAGATACGCAGTATTTT. The resulting protein is CASSERSGSNEFTDTQYF.